This T cell receptor (beta chain) was identified during a study of T cell changes during pregnancy in multiple sclerosis. Produced via immunoSEQ multiplex PCR; TCRdb's table is partial and in-frame only. The sample holds almost 65,000 clones, around 93% seen once. This clone was counted a single time. The CDR3 consists of 11 residues. Germline CDR1 and CDR2: MNHEY and SVGAGI. Trimming cost V 2 bases and J 9 bases, with 5 bases left between them. The rearrangement joins TRBV6-5 to TRBJ2-1, with no clear D. The specimen was peripheral blood, collected in the first trimester of pregnancy. The source of this sequence is a female donor with multiple sclerosis, enrolled in a pregnancy study. The DNA of the CDR3 is TGTGCCAGCAGTTACCCGGGTGAGCAGTTCTTC. As protein: CASSYPGEQFF.